The entry below describes one TCR beta chain. Its binding antigen is unknown. No base quality information exists; no much larger clone differs at one position. The sample is drawn from a study of radiotherapy plus CTLA-4 blockade in lung cancer (dated by TCRdb to 2017 to 2018). Some background on the complete study: Objective responses were observed in approximately 19% of enrolled patients, and disease control was achieved in 30% to 40%.

Broader findings and caveats from the paper: The strongest predictors of response were reported to be early dynamic shifts in blood T cell clones along with a rise in serum interferon-beta following radiation. After treatment with radiotherapy and ipilimumab, TCR clones that originated in tumors expanded in peripheral blood.

Focal radiation therapy combined with CTLA-4 blockade (ipilimumab) was tested in patients with chemo-refractory metastatic non-small-cell lung cancer. Library preparation was by the immunoSEQ multiplex PCR assay. TCRdb obtained this table from immuneACCESS and retained in-frame rearrangements with V and J assigned. These tables miss some clones; where compared with another copy, unresolved V genes account for less than half of the shortfall, and the remainder is unexplained. Present in this sample are 80,000 or so clones, 78% of which were seen just once. Together, the top ten hold over 20% of the sample. CDR1 SGHNT and CDR2 YENEEA were looked up in the germline V gene. The CDR3 spans 13 residues, from the cysteine through the phenylalanine. Only the CDR3 region is kept as DNA, spanning 39 bases read in frame from base 1. V loses 7 bases of germline sequence and J loses 1 base, and the interval between the two ends is 7 bases.

The sequence was obtained from a human donor with non-small cell lung cancer whose response to radiotherapy plus ipilimumab could not be evaluated. Some clones in this sample may be carry-over from other donors' samples. The sequencing here drew on peripheral blood, taken from a patient treated with radiotherapy plus ipilimumab. Recombination linked TRBV11-3 to TRBJ2-2, with no D gene named confidently. The DNA sequence is given as TGTGCCAGCACCCGACAGAACACCGGGGAGCTGTTTTTT. It translates to CASTRQNTGELFF.